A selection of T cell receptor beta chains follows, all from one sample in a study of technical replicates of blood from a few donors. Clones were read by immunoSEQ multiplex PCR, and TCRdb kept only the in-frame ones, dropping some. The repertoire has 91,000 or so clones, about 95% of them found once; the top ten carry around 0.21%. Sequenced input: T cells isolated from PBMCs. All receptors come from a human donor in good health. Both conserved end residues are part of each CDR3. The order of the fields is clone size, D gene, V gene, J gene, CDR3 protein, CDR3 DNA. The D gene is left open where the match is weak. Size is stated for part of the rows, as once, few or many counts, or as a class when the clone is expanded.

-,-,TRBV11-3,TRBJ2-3,CASSPFSTDTQYF,TGTGCCAGCAGCCCCTTTAGCACAGATACGCAGTATTTT
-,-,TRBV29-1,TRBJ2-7,CSVEGRGQTYEQYF,TGCAGCGTTGAAGGTAGGGGCCAGACCTACGAGCAGTACTTC
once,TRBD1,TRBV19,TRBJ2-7,CASSSGQSYEQYF,TGTGCCAGTAGCTCGGGACAGTCCTACGAGCAGTACTTC
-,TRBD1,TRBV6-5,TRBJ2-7,CASSYLGQGSYEQYF,TGTGCCAGCAGTTACTTAGGACAGGGCTCCTACGAGCAGTACTTC
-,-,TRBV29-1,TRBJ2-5,CSVDRDQETQYF,TGCAGCGTTGACAGGGATCAAGAGACCCAGTACTTC
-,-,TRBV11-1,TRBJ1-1,CASSPKYRTEAFF,TGTGCCAGCAGCCCGAAATACAGGACTGAAGCTTTCTTT
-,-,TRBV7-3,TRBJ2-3,CASSLGQTQYF,TGTGCCAGCAGCTTAGGGCAGACGCAGTATTTT
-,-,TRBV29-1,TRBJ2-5,CSVEGTAKVETQYF,TGCAGCGTTGAAGGGACAGCGAAGGTAGAGACCCAGTACTTC
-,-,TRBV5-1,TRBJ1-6,CASSFASGDTGSPLHF,TGCGCCAGCAGCTTTGCTTCAGGGGATACGGGTTCACCCCTCCACTTT
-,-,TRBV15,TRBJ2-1,CATSRDLASRINEQFF,TGTGCCACCAGCAGAGATTTGGCTAGCCGGATCAATGAGCAGTTCTTC
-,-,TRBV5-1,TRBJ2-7,CASSLAGESYEQYF,TGCGCCAGCAGCTTGGCAGGGGAAAGCTACGAGCAGTACTTC
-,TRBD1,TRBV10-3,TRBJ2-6,CAIRGISGQASPGANVLTF,TGTGCCATCAGGGGAATTTCGGGACAGGCTTCTCCTGGGGCCAACGTCCTGACTTTC
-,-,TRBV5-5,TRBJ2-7,CASTPPIGTYEQYF,TGTGCCAGCACCCCACCGATCGGGACCTACGAGCAGTACTTC
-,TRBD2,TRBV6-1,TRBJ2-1,CASSDRTSENNEQFF,TGTGCCAGCAGTGATCGGACTAGCGAAAACAATGAGCAGTTCTTC
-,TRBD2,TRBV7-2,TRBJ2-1,CASSLRVSGIKWNEQFF,TGTGCCAGCAGCTTACGAGTTAGCGGGATAAAGTGGAATGAGCAGTTCTTC
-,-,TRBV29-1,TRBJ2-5,CSVAGIQETQYF,TGCAGCGTTGCGGGAATCCAAGAGACCCAGTACTTC
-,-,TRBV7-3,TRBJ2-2,CASSFKGGTGELFF,TGTGCCAGCAGCTTTAAGGGAGGCACCGGGGAGCTGTTTTTT
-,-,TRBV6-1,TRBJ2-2,CASIPINTGELFF,TGTGCCAGCATCCCCATTAACACCGGGGAGCTGTTTTTT
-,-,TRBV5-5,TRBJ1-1,CASSKDISTEAFF,TGTGCCAGCAGCAAGGACATAAGCACTGAAGCTTTCTTT
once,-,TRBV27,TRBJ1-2,CASSKPGNYGYTF,TGTGCCAGCAGTAAGCCGGGAAACTATGGCTACACCTTC
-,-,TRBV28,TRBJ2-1,CASSFRVENEQFF,TGTGCCAGCAGTTTCCGGGTAGAGAATGAGCAGTTCTTC
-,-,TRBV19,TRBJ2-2,CASRRGGTTGELFF,TGTGCCAGTAGAAGGGGGGGCACCACCGGGGAGCTGTTTTTT
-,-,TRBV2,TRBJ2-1,CASSATHTNNEQFF,TGTGCCAGCAGTGCCACCCACACAAACAATGAGCAGTTCTTC
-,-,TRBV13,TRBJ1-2,CASTEFQGPYGYTF,TGTGCCAGCACGGAGTTTCAGGGGCCCTATGGCTACACCTTC
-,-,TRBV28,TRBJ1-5,CASSLSSGDTYSNQPQHF,TGTGCCAGCAGTTTATCTAGCGGGGATACTTATAGCAATCAGCCCCAGCATTTT
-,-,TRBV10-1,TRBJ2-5,CASSEARQETQYF,TGCGCCAGCAGTGAGGCCAGACAAGAGACCCAGTACTTC
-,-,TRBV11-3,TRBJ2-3,CASSLVLSPAQYF,TGTGCCAGCAGCTTAGTCTTGTCTCCTGCGCAGTATTTT
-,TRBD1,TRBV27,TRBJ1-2,CASTPTGGVGVYGYTF,TGTGCCAGCACCCCGACAGGGGGCGTGGGGGTCTATGGCTACACCTTC
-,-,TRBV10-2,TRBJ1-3,CASSEPDISGNTIYF,TGCGCCAGCAGTGAGCCCGACATCTCTGGAAACACCATATATTTT